This TCR beta chain appears in the sequencing data of a study of cytomegalovirus exposure and HLA in healthy donors. General study points: The authors enumerated 150 to 200 TCR beta chains as linked to cytomegalovirus. A prior analysis recorded that most TCR beta V segments were productive about 87% or about 30% of the time.

The primer mix had 60 Vbeta and 13 Jbeta primers. Clones were read by immunoSEQ multiplex PCR, and TCRdb kept only the in-frame ones, dropping some. The data show about 160,000 clones, 75% seen once. This clone was picked up a small number of times. What it binds is unknown. CDR1 is SEHNR, CDR2 FQNEAQ, per germline (reference sequence). V lost 1 base to trimming and J lost 2 bases, with 5 bases between them. The CDR3 sequence is 13 residues long. Sample: PBMCs. V gene TRBV7-9 combines with J gene TRBJ1-1, with unresolved D. This clonotype was obtained from a woman in her 50s in good health and CMV-seropositive. The DNA of the CDR3 is TGTGCCAGCAGCTTAGAGCGAAACACTGAAGCTTTCTTT. As protein: CASSLERNTEAFF. The entire variable domain, with the rest obtained from reference TRBV7-9 and TRBJ1-1, is as follows: DTGVSQNPRHKITKRGQNVTFRCDPISEHNRLYWYRQTLGQGPEFLTYFQNEAQLEKSRLLSDRFSAERPKGSFSTLEIQRTEQGDSAMYLCASSLERNTEAFFGQGTRLTVV.